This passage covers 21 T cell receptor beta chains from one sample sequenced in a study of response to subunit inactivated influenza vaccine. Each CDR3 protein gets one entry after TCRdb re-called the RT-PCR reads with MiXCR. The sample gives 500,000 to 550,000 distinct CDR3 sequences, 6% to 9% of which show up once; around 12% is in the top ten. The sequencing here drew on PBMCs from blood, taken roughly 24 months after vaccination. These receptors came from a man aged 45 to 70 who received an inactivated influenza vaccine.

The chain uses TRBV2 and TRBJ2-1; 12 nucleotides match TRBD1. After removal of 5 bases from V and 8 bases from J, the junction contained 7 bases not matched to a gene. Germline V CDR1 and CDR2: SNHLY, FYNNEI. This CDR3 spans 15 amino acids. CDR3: CASSIRGQGAYEQFF. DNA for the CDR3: TGTGCCAGCAGTATCCGGGGACAGGGGGCCTATGAGCAGTTCTTC.

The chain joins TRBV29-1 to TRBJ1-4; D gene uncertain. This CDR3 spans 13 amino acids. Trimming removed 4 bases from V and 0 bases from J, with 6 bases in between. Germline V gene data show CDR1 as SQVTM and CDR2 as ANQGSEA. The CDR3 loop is CSVGEATNEKLFF. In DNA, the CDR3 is TGCAGCGTTGGAGAGGCAACTAATGAAAAACTGTTTTTT.

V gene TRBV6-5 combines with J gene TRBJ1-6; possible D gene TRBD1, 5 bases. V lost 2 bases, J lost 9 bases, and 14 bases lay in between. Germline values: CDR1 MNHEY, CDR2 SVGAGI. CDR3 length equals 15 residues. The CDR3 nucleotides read TGTGCCAGCAGTTACCTACAGGCTGGGAGTTCACCCCTCCACTTT. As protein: CASSYLQAGSSPLHF.

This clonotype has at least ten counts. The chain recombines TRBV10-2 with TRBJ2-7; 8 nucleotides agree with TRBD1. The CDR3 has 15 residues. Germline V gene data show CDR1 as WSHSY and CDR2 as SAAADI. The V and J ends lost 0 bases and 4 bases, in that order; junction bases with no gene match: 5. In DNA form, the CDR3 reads TGCGCCAGCAGTGAGTCGGCAGGGGGCTTGTACGAGCAGTACTTC. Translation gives CASSESAGGLYEQYF.

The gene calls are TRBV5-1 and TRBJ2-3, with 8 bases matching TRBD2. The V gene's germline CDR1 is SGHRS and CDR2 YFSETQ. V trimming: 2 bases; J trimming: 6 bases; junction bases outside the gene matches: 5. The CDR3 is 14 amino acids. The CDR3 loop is CASSLTGRADTQYF. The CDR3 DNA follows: TGCGCCAGCAGCTTAACCGGGAGGGCCGATACGCAGTATTTT.

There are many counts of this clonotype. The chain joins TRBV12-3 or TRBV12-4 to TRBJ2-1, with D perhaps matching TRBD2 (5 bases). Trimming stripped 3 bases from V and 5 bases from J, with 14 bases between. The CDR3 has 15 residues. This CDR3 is CASSFARARHNEQFF. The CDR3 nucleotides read TGTGCCAGCAGTTTTGCGAGGGCTAGGCACAATGAGCAGTTCTTC.

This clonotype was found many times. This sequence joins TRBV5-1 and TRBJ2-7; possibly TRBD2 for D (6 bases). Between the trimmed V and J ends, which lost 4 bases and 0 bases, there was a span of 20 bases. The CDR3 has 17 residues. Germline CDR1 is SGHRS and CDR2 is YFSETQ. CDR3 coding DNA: TGCGCCAGCAGCCCTGTGGAGGGGTTCTTTAACTCCTACGAGCAGTACTTC. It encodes CASSPVEGFFNSYEQYF.

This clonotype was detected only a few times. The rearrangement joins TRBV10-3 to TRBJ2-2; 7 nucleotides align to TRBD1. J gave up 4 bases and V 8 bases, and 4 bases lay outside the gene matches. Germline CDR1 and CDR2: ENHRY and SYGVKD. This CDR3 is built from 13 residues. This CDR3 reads CAIRDSGTGELFF. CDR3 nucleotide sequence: TGTGCCATCCGGGACAGCGGCACCGGGGAGCTGTTTTTT.

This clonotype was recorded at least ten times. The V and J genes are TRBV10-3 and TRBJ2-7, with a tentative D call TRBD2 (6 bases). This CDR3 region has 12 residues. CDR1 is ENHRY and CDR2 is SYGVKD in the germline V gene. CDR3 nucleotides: TGTGCTATCGGGACTTCGTCCTACGAGCAGTACTTC. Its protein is CAIGTSSYEQYF.

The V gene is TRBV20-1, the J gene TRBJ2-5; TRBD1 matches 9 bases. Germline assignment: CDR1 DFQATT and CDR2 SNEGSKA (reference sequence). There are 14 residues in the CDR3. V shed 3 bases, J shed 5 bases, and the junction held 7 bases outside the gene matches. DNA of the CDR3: TGCAGTGCTAGGGGGGACAGGGTTTGGGAGACCCAGTACTTC. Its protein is CSARGDRVWETQYF.

CDR3: CATSPRQGASNEQFF. The CDR3 DNA reads as TGTGCCACCAGCCCCAGACAGGGGGCTAGTAATGAGCAGTTCTTC. The chain couples TRBV15 to TRBJ2-1; 10 positions agree with TRBD1. The germline gives CDR1 LNHNV, CDR2 YYDKDF (reference sequence). The CDR3 is 15 amino acids. The V segment lost 5 bases and the J segment 7 bases; nucleotides outside the gene matches: 8.

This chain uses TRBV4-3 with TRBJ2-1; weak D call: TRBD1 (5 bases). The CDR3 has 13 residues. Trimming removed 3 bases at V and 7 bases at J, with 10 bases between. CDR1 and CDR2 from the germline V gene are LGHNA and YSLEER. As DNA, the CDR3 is TGCGCCAGCAGCCACTCCAGGGTAAATGAGCAGTTCTTC. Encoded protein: CASSHSRVNEQFF.

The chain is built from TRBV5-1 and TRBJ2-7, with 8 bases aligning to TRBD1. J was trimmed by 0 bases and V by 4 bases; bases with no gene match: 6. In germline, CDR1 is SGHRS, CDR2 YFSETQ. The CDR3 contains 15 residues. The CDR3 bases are TGCGCCAGCAGCGGGGGGACAGGATTCTCCTACGAGCAGTACTTC. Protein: CASSGGTGFSYEQYF.

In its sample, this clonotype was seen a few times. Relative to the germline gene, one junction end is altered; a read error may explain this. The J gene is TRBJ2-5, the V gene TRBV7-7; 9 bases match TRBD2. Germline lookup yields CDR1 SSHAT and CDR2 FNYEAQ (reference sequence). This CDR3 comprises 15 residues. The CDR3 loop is CASSPSTSGQETQYF. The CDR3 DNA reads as TGTGCTAGCAGCCCCTCGACTAGCGGACAAGAGACCCAGTACTTC.

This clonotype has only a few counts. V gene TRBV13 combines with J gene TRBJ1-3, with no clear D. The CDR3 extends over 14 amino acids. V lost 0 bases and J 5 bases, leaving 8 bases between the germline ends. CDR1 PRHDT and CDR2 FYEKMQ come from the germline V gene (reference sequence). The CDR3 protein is CASSLGMSRNTIYF. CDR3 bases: TGTGCCAGCAGCTTAGGGATGAGCCGAAACACCATATATTTT.

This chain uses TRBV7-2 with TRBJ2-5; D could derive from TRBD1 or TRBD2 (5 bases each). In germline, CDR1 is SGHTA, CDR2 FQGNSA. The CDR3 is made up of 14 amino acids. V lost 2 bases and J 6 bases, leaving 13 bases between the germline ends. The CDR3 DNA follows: TGTGCCAGCAGCTTACATCGGGACGTACAGACCCAGTACTTC. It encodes CASSLHRDVQTQYF.

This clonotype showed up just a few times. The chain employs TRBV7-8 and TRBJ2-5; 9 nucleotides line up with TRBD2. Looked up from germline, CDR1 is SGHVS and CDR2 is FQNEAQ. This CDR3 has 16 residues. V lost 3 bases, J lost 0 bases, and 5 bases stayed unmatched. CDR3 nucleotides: TGTGCCAGCAGCTTCTGGCGGGGGGGAGACCAAGAGACCCAGTACTTC. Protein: CASSFWRGGDQETQYF.

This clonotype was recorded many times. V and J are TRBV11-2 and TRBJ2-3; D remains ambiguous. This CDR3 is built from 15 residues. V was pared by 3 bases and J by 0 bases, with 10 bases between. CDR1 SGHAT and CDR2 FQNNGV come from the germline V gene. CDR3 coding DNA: TGTGCCAGCAGCTTTGGTTCGACTAGCACAGATACGCAGTATTTT. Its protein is CASSFGSTSTDTQYF.

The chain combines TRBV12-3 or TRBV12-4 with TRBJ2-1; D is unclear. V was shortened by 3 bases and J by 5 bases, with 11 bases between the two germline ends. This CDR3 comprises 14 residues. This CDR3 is CASSFQTVNNEQFF. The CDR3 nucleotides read TGTGCCAGCAGTTTCCAGACGGTAAACAATGAGCAGTTCTTC.

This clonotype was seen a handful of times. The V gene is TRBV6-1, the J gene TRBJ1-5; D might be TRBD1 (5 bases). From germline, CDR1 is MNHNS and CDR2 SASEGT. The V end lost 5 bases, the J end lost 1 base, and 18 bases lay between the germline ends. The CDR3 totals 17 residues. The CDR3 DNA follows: TGTGCCAGCAGTAGCGCCTCAGGACGGGGGAGCAATCAGCCCCAGCATTTT. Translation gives CASSSASGRGSNQPQHF.

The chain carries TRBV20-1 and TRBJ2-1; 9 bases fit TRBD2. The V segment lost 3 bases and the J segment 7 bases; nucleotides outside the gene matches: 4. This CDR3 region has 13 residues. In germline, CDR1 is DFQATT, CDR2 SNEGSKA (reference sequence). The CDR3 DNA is TGCAGTGCTAGTAGCGGGAGAACGAATGAGCAGTTCTTC. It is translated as CSASSGRTNEQFF.